The entry below describes one T cell receptor beta chain. The antigen remains undetermined. With 60 Vbeta and 13 Jbeta primers, the PCR was carried out. Libraries were prepared by immunoSEQ multiplex PCR; TCRdb keeps only in-frame clonotypes and omits some of them. The sample lists roughly 150,000 clones, roughly 80% occurring once. V dropped 5 bases and J dropped 7; count of bases not matched to a gene: 16. This CDR3 region has 17 residues. Germline V gives CDR1 SEHNR, CDR2 FQNEAQ (reference sequence). The entry originates in a study of cytomegalovirus exposure and HLA in healthy donors. Study-wide background: Most genotyped donors, 65% to 85% of around 370, had Caucasian-associated genetic ancestry. General study findings and limits: An assumption of roughly uniform sequencing depth across donors underlay the presence/absence analyses.

Though nominally healthy at sampling, donors likely had unrecorded immune exposures. Sequenced input: PBMCs. The TCR was taken from a male donor in good health and CMV-seronegative. This chain joins TRBV7-9 and TRBJ1-2; 10 nucleotides align to TRBD1. The CDR3 reads CASSNTQPWTGGSGYTF. As DNA, the CDR3 is TGTGCCAGCAGCAACACCCAACCTTGGACAGGGGGAAGTGGCTACACCTTC.